This T cell receptor beta chain was obtained from a study of T cell responses to AZD1222 COVID-19 vaccine (dated by TCRdb to 2020 to 2022). Broadly, across the study: A total of 233 trial participants underwent TCR sequencing, of whom under 220 had received two doses of AZD1222 and approximately 26 had received two doses of the MenACWY control vaccine. Trial participants were enrolled into age subgroups of 18-55, 56-69 and 70-plus years, which contained about 150, 27 and 61 TCR-sequenced participants, respectively.

Of note for this clone: The antigen this receptor binds is unknown. Base-call qualities are not available, and no considerably larger clone is one nucleotide away.

V is pared back by 6 bases and J by 5 bases, with 14 bases lying between the germline termini. From the cysteine through the phenylalanine, the CDR3 covers 13 amino acids. The CDR3 DNA has 39 bases and is translated from base 1. The sample's time point label is to be understood as: about 28 days (+/-7) after the second vaccine dose. AZD1222 recipients with second doses at about 4 weeks or about 12 weeks were pooled, because spike-specific TCR depth and breadth did not differ between schedules. Vaccinee samples came from UK trials COV001 and COV002, including a single-blind randomized controlled phase 2/3 trial of AZD1222 (ChAdOx1 nCoV-19) in healthy adults. For TCRbeta chain sequencing, PBMC samples were collected from trial participants at day 0 and at day 28 after the second dose. The CDR3 regions of human TCRbeta chains were analyzed by immunosequencing. In the paper's pipeline: Repertoire TCRs were matched against a reference library of SARS-CoV-2-specific TCRs generated with the MIRA antigen-specificity platform. Breadth meant the fraction of unique TCRs that were SARS-CoV-2-associated, whereas depth meant the fraction of total T cells that were SARS-CoV-2-associated. Using the MIRA data, each spike-specific TCR was assigned both to the spike region to which the TCR was reactive and to a CD4 or CD8 class. Log10-transformed breadth and depth values were compared by one-way ANOVA with Sidak's multiple comparisons tests. Entries here come from immuneACCESS through TCRdb and include only in-frame sequences with V and J called. Some clones fail to appear in such tables; in the studies checked, an unresolved V gene covers under half of the shortfall, and the cause of the remainder is unknown. V and J calls and clone size follow that table, whereas D and trimming were derived from the DNA. In all, the sample holds around 120,000 clones, and 80% to 90% of those were seen once. The top ten constitute 6.5% to 7.5% of the sample.

Overall results and qualifications from the work: The 56-69-year group was small, and its depth increase did not reach significance, likely because of low power. Most participants were white British and females outnumbered males, and the authors suggested that clonal diversity may have been underestimated. Conclusions about previously exposed vaccinees were limited because only 6 or 7 AZD1222 recipients were SARS-CoV-2 seropositive at baseline. The vaccine-associated CD4 TCRs covered the entire spike protein, and the dominant responses fell in regions 160-218 and 743-854. Nearly half of unique spike-specific TCRs reportedly recognized epitopes outside regions mutated in the B.1.351 and B.1.1.7 variants. After two AZD1222 doses, both the breadth and the depth of spike-specific TCRs were significantly higher than at day 0 and than in MenACWY recipients. Because no day 14 peak-response samples were available, repertoires were characterized only after the peak T cell response.

The chain employs TRBV12-3 or TRBV12-4 and TRBJ2-7; no D gene can be assigned with confidence. This sequence was found in an adult who received the AZD1222 COVID-19 vaccine. This material consisted of peripheral blood, taken 28 days after the second AZD1222 dose. In nucleotide form, the sequence is TGTGCCAGCAGCACCGTAGGAACCCACGAGCAGTACTTC. This sequence encodes CASSTVGTHEQYF.